The source of this TCR beta chain is a study of blood T cell repertoires in COVID-19. Study background: Both acute and convalescent COVID-19 samples were obtained from the United States, Italy and Spain. PBMCs, B-cell-depleted T cells, or T cells were the source of the cDNA or gDNA that made up the material.

As processed by the authors: Amplification from reference gene primers served as the basis for estimated nucleated cell counts. Clones were sequenced by immunoSEQ multiplex PCR, and TCRdb holds only the in-frame ones, with some missing. The V and J calls and the clone size are those of that table, but D and trimming were determined from the DNA. There are 140,000 to 150,000 clones in the sample; 80% to 90% occur only once, and 1.5% to 2% lies in the top ten. The CDR3 contains 17 residues. Trimming took 6 bases from V and 4 from J, leaving 22 bases between them. Germline values: CDR1 MDHEN, CDR2 SYDVKM.

The clonotype originates from a woman aged 45 to 65 with acute or convalescent COVID-19. Sequencing was done on a sample of peripheral blood. The rearrangement joins TRBV28 to TRBJ1-5; possibly TRBD1 for D (6 bases). In DNA, the CDR3 is TGTGCCAGCAGCTCAAACTACATCACAGGGAGAAATCAGCCCCAGCATTTT. It yields the protein CASSSNYITGRNQPQHF.